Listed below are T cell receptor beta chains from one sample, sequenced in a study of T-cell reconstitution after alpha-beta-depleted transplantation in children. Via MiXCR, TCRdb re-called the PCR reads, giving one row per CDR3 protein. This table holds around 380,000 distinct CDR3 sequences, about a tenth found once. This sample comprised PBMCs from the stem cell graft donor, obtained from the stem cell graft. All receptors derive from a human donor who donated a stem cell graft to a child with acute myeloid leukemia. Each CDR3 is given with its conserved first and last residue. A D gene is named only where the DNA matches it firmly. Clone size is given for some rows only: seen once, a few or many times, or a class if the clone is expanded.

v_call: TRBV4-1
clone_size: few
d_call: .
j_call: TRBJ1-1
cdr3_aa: CASSQDRRGNTEAFF
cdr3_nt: TGCGCCAGCAGCCAAGACCGACGGGGGAACACTGAAGCTTTCTTT

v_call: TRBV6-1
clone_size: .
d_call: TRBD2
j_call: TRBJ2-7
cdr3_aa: CASSRTSGNSYEQYF
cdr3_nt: TGTGCCAGCAGTCGGACTAGCGGGAACTCCTACGAGCAGTACTTC

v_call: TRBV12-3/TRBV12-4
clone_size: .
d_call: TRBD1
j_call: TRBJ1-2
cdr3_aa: CASSLAQGAHGYTF
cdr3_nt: TGTGCCAGCAGTTTAGCGCAGGGGGCACATGGCTACACCTTC

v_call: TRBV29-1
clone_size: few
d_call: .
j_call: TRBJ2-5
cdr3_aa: CSVEERGVRGTQYF
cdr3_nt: TGCAGCGTTGAAGAGCGCGGGGTACGGGGGACCCAGTACTTC

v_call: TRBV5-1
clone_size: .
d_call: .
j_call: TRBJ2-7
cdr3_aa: CASSPLGPPYEQYF
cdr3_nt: TGCGCCAGCAGCCCCCTCGGACCTCCCTACGAGCAGTACTTC

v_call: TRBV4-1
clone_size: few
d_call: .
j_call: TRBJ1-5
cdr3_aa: CASSQWGNQPQHF
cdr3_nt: TGCGCCAGCAGCCAATGGGGGAATCAGCCCCAGCATTTT

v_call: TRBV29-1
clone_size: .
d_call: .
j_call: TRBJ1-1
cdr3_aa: CSVVSGSGTEAFF
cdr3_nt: TGCAGCGTTGTGTCAGGGTCCGGCACTGAAGCTTTCTTT

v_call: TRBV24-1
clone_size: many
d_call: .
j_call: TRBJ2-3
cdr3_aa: CATSDPSGTQYF
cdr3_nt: TGTGCCACCAGTGATCCGTCGGGTACGCAGTATTTT

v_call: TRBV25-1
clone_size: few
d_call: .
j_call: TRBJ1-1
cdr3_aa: CASTAGPGEAFF
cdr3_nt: TGTGCCAGCACTGCAGGCCCGGGGGAAGCTTTCTTT

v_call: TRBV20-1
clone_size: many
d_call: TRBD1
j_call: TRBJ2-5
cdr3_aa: CSAYDRGKETQYF
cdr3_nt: TGCAGTGCCTATGACAGGGGGAAAGAGACCCAGTACTTC

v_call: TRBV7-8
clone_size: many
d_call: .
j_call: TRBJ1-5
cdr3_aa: CASSLFGNQPQHF
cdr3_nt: TGTGCCAGCAGCTTATTTGGCAATCAGCCCCAGCATTTT

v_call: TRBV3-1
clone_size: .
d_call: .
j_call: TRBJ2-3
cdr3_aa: CASSQQLVYSDTQYF
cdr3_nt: TGTGCCAGCAGCCAACAGTTGGTCTACTCAGATACGCAGTATTTT

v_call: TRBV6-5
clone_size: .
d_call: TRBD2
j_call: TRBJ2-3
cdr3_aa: CASSYSILAGVTEADTQYF
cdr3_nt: TGTGCCAGCAGTTACTCGATTTTAGCGGGAGTAACAGAAGCAGATACGCAGTATTTT

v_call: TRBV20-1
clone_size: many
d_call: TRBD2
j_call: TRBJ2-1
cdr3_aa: CSARGQRGSNEQFF
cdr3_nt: TGCAGTGCTAGAGGGCAGCGGGGAAGCAATGAGCAGTTCTTC

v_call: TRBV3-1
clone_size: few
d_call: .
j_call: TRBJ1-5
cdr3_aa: CASSRGQSPGGPQHF
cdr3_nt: TGTGCCAGCAGCCGAGGGCAGAGCCCGGGAGGGCCCCAGCATTTT

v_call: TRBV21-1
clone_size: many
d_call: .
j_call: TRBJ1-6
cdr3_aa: CASSHTDRVYSPLHF
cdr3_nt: TGTGCCAGCAGCCACACCGACAGGGTATACTCACCCCTCCACTTT

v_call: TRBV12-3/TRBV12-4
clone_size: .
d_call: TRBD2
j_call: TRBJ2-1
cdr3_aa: CASTRGSGGYNEQFF
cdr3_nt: TGTGCCAGCACAAGAGGGTCGGGGGGATACAATGAGCAGTTCTTC

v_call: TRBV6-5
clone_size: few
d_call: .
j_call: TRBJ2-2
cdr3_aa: CATSHRSAGELFF
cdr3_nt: TGTGCCACCTCACACAGGTCGGCCGGGGAGCTGTTTTTT

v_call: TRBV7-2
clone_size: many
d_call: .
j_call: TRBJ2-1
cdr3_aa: CASSYMRIAGHNEQFF
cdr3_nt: TGTGCCAGCAGCTACATGAGGATCGCAGGGCACAATGAGCAGTTCTTC

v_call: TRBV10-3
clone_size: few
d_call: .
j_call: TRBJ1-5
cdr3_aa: CAISESNNIGTREQPQHF
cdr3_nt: TGTGCCATCAGTGAGTCGAATAATATAGGGACCAGGGAGCAGCCCCAGCATTTT

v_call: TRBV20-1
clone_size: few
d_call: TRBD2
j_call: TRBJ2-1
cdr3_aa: CSAPPQASGYYNEQFF
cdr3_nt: TGCAGTGCCCCCCCCCAGGCTAGCGGTTATTACAATGAGCAGTTCTTC

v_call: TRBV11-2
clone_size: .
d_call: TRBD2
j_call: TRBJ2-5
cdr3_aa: CASSLAGGSRETQYF
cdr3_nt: TGTGCCAGCAGCTTAGCGGGCGGGAGTCGAGAGACCCAGTACTTC

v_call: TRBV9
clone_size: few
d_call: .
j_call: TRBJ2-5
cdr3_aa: CASSVEEGWGETQYF
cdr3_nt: TGTGCCAGCAGCGTAGAGGAGGGTTGGGGAGAGACCCAGTACTTC

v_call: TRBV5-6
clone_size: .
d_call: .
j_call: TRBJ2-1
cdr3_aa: CASRPGPGAHNEQFF
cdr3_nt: TGTGCCAGCAGGCCGGGACCGGGAGCCCACAATGAGCAGTTCTTC

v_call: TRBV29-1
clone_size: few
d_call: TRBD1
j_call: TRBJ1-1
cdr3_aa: CSVSGQENTEAFF
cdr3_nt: TGCAGCGTGTCGGGACAGGAGAACACTGAAGCTTTCTTT

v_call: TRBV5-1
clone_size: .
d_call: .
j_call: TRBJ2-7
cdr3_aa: CASSLTQRQDIYEQYF
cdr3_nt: TGCGCCAGCAGCTTGACCCAAAGACAGGATATCTACGAGCAGTACTTC

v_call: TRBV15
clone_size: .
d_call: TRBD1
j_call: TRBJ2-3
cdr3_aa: CATSRAGGSSTDTQYF
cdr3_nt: TGTGCCACCAGCAGAGCAGGGGGCTCTAGCACAGATACGCAGTATTTT

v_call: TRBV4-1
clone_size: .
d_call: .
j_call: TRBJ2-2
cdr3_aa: CASSGSGYTGELFF
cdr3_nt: TGCGCCAGCAGCGGCTCGGGTTACACCGGGGAGCTGTTTTTT

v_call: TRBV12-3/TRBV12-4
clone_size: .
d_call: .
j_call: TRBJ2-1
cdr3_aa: CASSLMIGGVNEQFF
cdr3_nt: TGTGCCAGCAGTTTAATGATAGGGGGTGTCAATGAGCAGTTCTTC

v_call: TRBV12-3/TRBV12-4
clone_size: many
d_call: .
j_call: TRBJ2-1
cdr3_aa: CASSWSGTYNEQFF
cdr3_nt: TGTGCCAGCAGTTGGTCAGGTACTTACAATGAGCAGTTCTTC

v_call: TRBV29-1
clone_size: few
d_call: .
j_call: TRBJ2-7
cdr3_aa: CSVLPAGAYEQYF
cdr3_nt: TGCAGCGTTCTCCCGGCAGGAGCCTACGAGCAGTACTTC

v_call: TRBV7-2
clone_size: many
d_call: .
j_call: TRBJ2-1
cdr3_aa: CASSSFSSGTNNEQFF
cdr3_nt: TGTGCCAGCAGCTCCTTTAGTTCCGGGACCAACAATGAGCAGTTCTTC

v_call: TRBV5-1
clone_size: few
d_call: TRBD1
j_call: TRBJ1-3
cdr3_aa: CASSKGDSGVGNTIYF
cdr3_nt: TGCGCCAGCAGCAAAGGGGACAGCGGCGTTGGAAACACCATATATTTT

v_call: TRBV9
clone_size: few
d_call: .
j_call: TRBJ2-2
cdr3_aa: CASSPISDPPGELFF
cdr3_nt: TGTGCCAGCAGCCCGATTAGCGACCCTCCCGGGGAGCTGTTTTTT

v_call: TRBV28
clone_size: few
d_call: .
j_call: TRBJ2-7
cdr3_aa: CASSLLAISYEQYF
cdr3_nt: TGTGCCAGCAGTTTACTGGCAATTTCCTACGAGCAGTACTTC

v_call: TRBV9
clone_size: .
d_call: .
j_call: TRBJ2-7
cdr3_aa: CASSVEEEEQYF
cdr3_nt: TGTGCCAGCAGCGTGGAAGAGGAGGAGCAGTACTTC

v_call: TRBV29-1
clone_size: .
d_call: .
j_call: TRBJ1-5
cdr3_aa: CSVRGGSGSNQPQHF
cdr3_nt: TGCAGCGTGCGGGGAGGGTCTGGGAGCAATCAGCCCCAGCATTTT

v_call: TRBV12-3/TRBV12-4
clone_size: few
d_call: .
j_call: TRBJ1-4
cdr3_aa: CASSLQESGGSKLFF
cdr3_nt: TGTGCCAGCAGTTTACAGGAGTCGGGAGGTAGCAAACTGTTTTTT

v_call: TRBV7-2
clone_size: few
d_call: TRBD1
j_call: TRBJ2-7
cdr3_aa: CASSWGQAGEQYF
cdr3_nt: TGTGCCAGCAGCTGGGGACAGGCCGGGGAGCAGTACTTC

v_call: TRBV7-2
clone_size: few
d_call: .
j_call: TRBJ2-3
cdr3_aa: CASSLSLVGTDTQYF
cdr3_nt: TGTGCCAGCAGCTTAAGCCTGGTTGGCACAGATACGCAGTATTTT

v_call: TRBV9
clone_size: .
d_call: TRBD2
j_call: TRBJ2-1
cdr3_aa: CASSVAGLVANEQFF
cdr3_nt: TGTGCCAGCAGCGTAGCTGGACTAGTTGCCAATGAGCAGTTCTTC

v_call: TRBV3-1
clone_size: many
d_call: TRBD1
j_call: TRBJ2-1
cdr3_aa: CASSPFGGQDYNEQFF
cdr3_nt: TGTGCCAGCAGCCCATTCGGGGGACAGGACTACAATGAGCAGTTCTTC

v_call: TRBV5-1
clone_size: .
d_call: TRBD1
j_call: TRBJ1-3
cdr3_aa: CASSATGDPGNTIYF
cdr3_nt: TGCGCCAGCAGCGCTACAGGGGACCCTGGAAACACCATATATTTT

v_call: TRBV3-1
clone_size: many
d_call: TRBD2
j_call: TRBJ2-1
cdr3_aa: CASSQLAGAYSYNEQFF
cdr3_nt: TGTGCCAGCAGCCAATTAGCGGGGGCCTACTCCTACAATGAGCAGTTCTTC

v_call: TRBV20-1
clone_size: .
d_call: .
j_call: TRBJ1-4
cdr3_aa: CSARGPNEKLFF
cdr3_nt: TGCAGTGCTAGAGGCCCGAACGAAAAACTGTTTTTT

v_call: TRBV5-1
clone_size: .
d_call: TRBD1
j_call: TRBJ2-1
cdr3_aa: CASSSQTGGVRTEQFF
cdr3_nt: TGCGCCAGCAGCTCTCAGACAGGGGGCGTGAGGACTGAGCAGTTCTTC

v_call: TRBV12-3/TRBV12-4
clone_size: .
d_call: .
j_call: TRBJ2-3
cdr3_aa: CASTHTQAGDTDTQYF
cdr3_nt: TGTGCCAGCACCCATACTCAGGCTGGTGACACAGATACGCAGTATTTT

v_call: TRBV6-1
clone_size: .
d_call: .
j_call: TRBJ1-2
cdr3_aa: CASSEQKGMHYGYTF
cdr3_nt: TGTGCCAGCAGTGAGCAGAAGGGGATGCACTATGGCTACACCTTC

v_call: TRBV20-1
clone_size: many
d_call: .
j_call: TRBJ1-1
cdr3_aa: CSASLNTEAFF
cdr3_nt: TGCAGTGCTAGCCTCAACACTGAAGCTTTCTTT